The T cell receptor (beta chain) described here comes from a study of blood T cell repertoires in COVID-19. Study as a whole: Whether acute or convalescent, the COVID-19 samples came from the United States, Italy and Spain. T cells, B-cell-depleted T cells, or PBMCs provided the cDNA or gDNA that served as material.

How the authors handled the data: Estimation of nucleated cell counts relied on the amplification of reference gene primers. Profiled with immunoSEQ multiplex PCR; TCRdb holds only in-frame clones, not every one. V and J calls and clone size are those listed in that table; D and trimming were worked out from the DNA. Of around 320,000 clones in the sample, approximately 88% were seen once. The receptor comes from a woman aged 25-40 years who had recovered from COVID-19. The sample was peripheral blood.

The CDR3 sequence: CASSETGTVLNEKLFF. The CDR3 bases are TGTGCCAGCAGTGAAACGGGGACAGTTCTTAATGAAAAACTGTTTTTT. The chain joins TRBV6-1 to TRBJ1-4, with 7 bases that match TRBD1. V lost 2 bases to trimming and J lost 4 bases; unmatched junction nucleotides: 7. This CDR3 is 16 amino acids long. Germline V gene lookup returns CDR1 MNHNS and CDR2 SASEGT.